This T cell receptor (beta chain) was profiled in a study of cytomegalovirus exposure and HLA in healthy donors. PCR was performed using 60 Vbeta and 13 Jbeta primers. Only in-frame clones appear in the TCRdb table, and some are missing; sequencing was by immunoSEQ multiplex PCR. The sample has about 140,000 clones, approximately 57% seen once. Germline V CDR1 and CDR2: MGHDK, SYGVNS. V gave up 0 bases and J gave up 4 bases, with 18 bases separating them. The CDR3 extends over 18 amino acids. The chain recombines TRBV25-1 with TRBJ2-2; tentatively, D is TRBD2 (6 bases). The sample comprised PBMCs. This sequence originates from a male donor in good health and CMV-seronegative. CDR3 DNA: TGTGCCAGCAGTGAATATGGAGGGGACCCCTTGAGCACCGGGGAGCTGTTTTTT. Its translation: CASSEYGGDPLSTGELFF.